This T cell receptor beta chain stems from a study of Tregs in tolerant kidney transplant recipients (dated by TCRdb to the late 2010s). Broadly, across the study: Related donors were used in the transplants with nonmyeloablative bone marrow transplantation, and mixed chimerism was transient in the human trials. Before combined kidney and bone marrow transplantation, this study identified donor-specific regulatory T cells using TCRbeta sequencing and then followed those same cells after transplant.

For TCRbeta CDR3 sequencing, genomic DNA from the sorted cells was extracted using the QIAGEN DNeasy Blood and Tissue Kit. High-throughput TCRbeta CDR3 sequencing, which included PCR amplification with bias correction and internal controls, was done commercially through immunoSEQ. Under the source paper's analysis protocol: A unique productive TCRbeta sequence was defined by the CDR3 nucleotide sequence when primers matched, and otherwise by the CDR3 amino acid sequence together with the Vbeta and Jbeta genes. To correct sorting error, sequences shared between sorted populations at a frequency ratio of 2:1 or less were removed; the rest were assigned to the higher population. A sequence was defined as donor-reactive if the sequence was expanded at least 5-fold in CFSE-low cells compared with unstimulated cells and had a frequency of at least 0.01% in CFSE-low cells. Repertoire divergence was quantified by Jensen-Shannon divergence calculated from the top 100 TCRbeta sequences ranked by frequency. When a sample had multiple sequencing runs, each run was corrected for sorting error separately and the runs were then pooled. Imported from immuneACCESS, the table was reduced by TCRdb to in-frame sequences with V and J called. These copies leave out some clones; in studies compared against another copy, an unresolved V gene accounts for under half, and the cause of the remainder is not known. The DNA was the basis for D and trimming; V, J and clone size are from that table. For this sample the table gives 50,000 to 75,000 clones, of which approximately 85% were detected only once. The ten largest clones add up to 2.1% of the sample.

From V the trimming removes 2 bases and from J it removes 3 bases, while the gene matches leave 12 bases of the junction unaccounted for. The cysteine opens and the phenylalanine closes a CDR3 of 19 amino acids. Only the CDR3 DNA is retained, 57 bases long and in frame from the first base. CDR1 and CDR2, looked up from the germline V gene, are MGHRA and YSYEKL. Reading the label with the study, this specimen's time point is: blood sample drawn before combined kidney and bone marrow transplant. Unstimulated Tregs (CD4+CD25+CD127-), CD4+ non-Tregs (CD4+CD25-), CD4 and CD8 cells were FACS-sorted from thawed PBMCs. Before Treg sorting, thawed PBMCs were rested overnight at 37°C with around 210 IU/ml IL-2. The patients were a few recipients of combined kidney and bone marrow transplants from the ITN036ST trial, and samples were available only from these trial subjects. Healthy control blood was processed to PBMCs with a Ficoll density gradient and then cryopreserved, whereas patient PBMCs were collected both before and after transplant.

For this clone: What this receptor recognizes is not known. Base qualities were left out, and no much larger clone turns up one base away.

Points the paper makes about the study in general: Because the study included only a small number of patients, the results must be confirmed in larger populations and under other immunosuppression protocols. Biological reproducibility was not directly addressed, though technical replication error appeared minimal. In tolerant patients, donor-specific Tregs expanded more than Tregs overall, which suggests antigen-driven rather than nonspecific expansion. PCR primers changed over time for some patients, so nucleotide-level comparison across those patients' samples was not possible. Expanding Tregs with activated donor B cells appeared to identify the most biologically relevant and donor-specific TCRbeta repertoire.

The TCR sequence derives from a human donor who received a combined kidney and bone marrow transplant. The rearrangement combines TRBV4-1 with TRBJ2-2, with 10 junctional bases fitting TRBD2. Sequencing used Tregs from blood, obtained before the transplant. The sequence in DNA is TGCGCCAGCAGCCAATTCGGACTAGCGGCCCAATGGGACACCGGGGAGCTGTTTTTT. Its translation reads: CASSQFGLAAQWDTGELFF.